One and the same sample provided the 8 T cell receptor beta chains below, sequenced in a study of cytomegalovirus exposure and HLA in healthy donors. Only in-frame clones appear in the TCRdb table, and some are missing; sequencing was by immunoSEQ multiplex PCR. The data hold some 180,000 clones, with 80% to 90% observed a single time. The specimen sequenced was PBMCs. These receptors came from a young woman in good health and CMV-seronegative.

CDR3 bases: TGTGCCAGCCGGGACAGGGGAGGGCCCTATGGCTACACCTTC. This sequence encodes CASRDRGGPYGYTF. The rearrangement joins TRBV6-1 to TRBJ1-2; 10 bases match TRBD1. J lost 4 bases, V lost 8 bases, and 7 bases had no gene match. The CDR3 length is 14 residues. CDR1 is MNHNS, CDR2 SASEGT, per germline.

The gene calls are TRBV7-8 and TRBJ1-1; TRBD1 aligns across 8 bases. This CDR3 is 17 amino acids long. The junction had 14 bases not matched to a gene; V was cut back by 5 bases and J by 3 bases. The germline V gene has CDR1 SGHVS and CDR2 FQNEAQ. CDR3: CASSQGSQGAKDTEAFF. The CDR3 DNA sequence: TGTGCCAGCAGCCAGGGGTCCCAGGGGGCTAAAGACACTGAAGCTTTCTTT.

This clone has just a few counts. J is TRBJ2-7 and V is TRBV19; D might be TRBD2 (5 bases). The ends were cut back, 6 bases at V and 6 bases at J, with 21 bases in the middle. Germline CDR1 and CDR2: LNHDA and SQIVND (reference sequence). The CDR3 runs 15 residues. The CDR3 DNA sequence: TGTGCCAGTAGGAACGGGGAAACTTTCGGTGGCGAGCAGTACTTC. Encoded protein: CASRNGETFGGEQYF.

V usage is TRBV11-2 and J usage is TRBJ1-2, with 9 positions matching TRBD1. V lost 3 bases and J lost 5; bases outside the gene matches: 7. Germline CDR1 reads SGHAT; CDR2 reads FQNNGV. The CDR3 totals 15 residues. In DNA form, the CDR3 reads TGTGCCAGCAGCTTCTGGACAGGGGAAGGATATGGCTACACCTTC. As protein: CASSFWTGEGYGYTF.

The chain is built from TRBV5-4 and TRBJ1-2, with 10 nucleotides matching TRBD1. The CDR3 covers 14 residues. V shed 4 bases, J shed 8 bases, and the junction held 8 bases outside the gene matches. Germline CDR1 SGHNT, CDR2 YYREEE (reference sequence). CDR3 sequence reads: CASSPTDRGRGYTF. As DNA, the CDR3 is TGTGCCAGCAGCCCTACAGACAGGGGGCGAGGCTACACCTTC.

The rearrangement uses TRBV27 and TRBJ2-3; 10 bases align to TRBD2. CDR1 and CDR2 (germline): MNHEY, SMNVEV (reference sequence). This CDR3 is built from 15 residues. V lost 5 bases and J lost 0; bases outside the gene matches: 2. The CDR3 reads CASSMTSGSTDTQYF. The CDR3 DNA reads as TGTGCCAGCAGTATGACTAGCGGGAGCACAGATACGCAGTATTTT.

The chain combines TRBV28 with TRBJ2-4; D possibly corresponds to TRBD1 (5 bases). V was pared by 10 bases and J by 4 bases, with 14 bases between. Germline values: CDR1 MDHEN, CDR2 SYDVKM. This CDR3 has 13 amino acids. In nucleotides, the CDR3 is TGTGCCATCACCCCAAGGGGAAAAAACATTCAGTACTTC. Translation: CAITPRGKNIQYF.

V and J are TRBV5-1 and TRBJ1-1; 7 bases agree with TRBD1. Germline CDR1 SGHRS, CDR2 YFSETQ. V shed 4 bases, J shed 3 bases, and the junction held 9 bases outside the gene matches. This CDR3 has 15 amino acids. This CDR3 is CASSTTGAGYTEAFF. The CDR3 bases are TGCGCCAGCAGCACAACAGGGGCCGGGTACACTGAAGCTTTCTTT.